This T cell receptor beta chain was recorded in a study of shared clonotypes between healthy human individuals. Overall study: CD4 naive and memory got three plates each, CD8 naive two, CD8 memory one. Points from the study as a whole: It was observed that around 5% of naive CD4 clonotypes were shared across a few donors. Donor scarcity curtailed the genetic and exposure-history diversity represented herein.

The table came from immunoSEQ multiplex PCR; TCRdb's copy has only in-frame clones and leaves some out. The table lists around 2.5 million clones, 80% to 95% of them singletons. In regard to this clone: Its antigen remains unidentified.

The authors divided CD4+ cells into CD45RA+ naive and CD45RA-negative memory subsets. Germline V gene data show CDR1 as SGHDT and CDR2 as YYEEEE. Trimming left V 1 base short and J 9 bases short, with 11 bases between. The CDR3 contains 13 residues. This rearrangement joins TRBV5-6 to TRBJ2-1; D is undetermined. Specimen: naive CD4+ T cells from PBMCs. Subset denoted: CD45RA+ positively selected. The sequence derives from a man aged 18-30 years in good health. Some clones in this sample may be carry-over from other donors' samples. CDR3 protein: CASSLRPLTEQFF. The CDR3 nucleotides read TGTGCCAGCAGCTTGCGCCCCCTGACTGAGCAGTTCTTC.